A single sample is the source of the 4 T cell receptor beta chains below, sequenced in a study of glioma-infiltrating T cells after dendritic cell vaccination. Specified time point: after dendritic cell vaccination, including at tumor progression/relapse. Measured with immunoSEQ multiplex PCR; TCRdb has only the in-frame clones, and not every one. The table shows about 82,000 clones, with over 80% occurring only once. The sample here was blood, taken after dendritic cell vaccination. The origin of the receptors is a human donor with glioblastoma.

The chain couples TRBV12-5 to TRBJ2-1; 10 bases agree with TRBD2. The ends lost 4 bases at V and 13 bases at J; junction bases unmatched: 25. Germline V gene sequence: CDR1 LGHNT, CDR2 FRNRAP. The CDR3 is made up of 19 amino acids. The CDR3 spells CASGSDPLVLIRSGGFQFF. The CDR3 nucleotides read TGTGCTAGTGGTTCGGACCCTTTAGTGTTGATTCGTAGCGGGGGGTTCCAGTTCTTC. The full variable domain, with the rest looked up from reference TRBV12-5 and TRBJ2-1, is DARVTQTPRHKVTEMGQEVTMRCQPILGHNTVFWYRQTMMQGLELLAYFRNRAPLDDSGMPKDRFSAEMPDATLATLKIQPSEPRDSAVYFCASGSDPLVLIRSGGFQFFGPGTRLTVL.

This clone has a single count. The chain is built from TRBV9 and TRBJ2-1, with 11 bases fitting TRBD2. CDR1 is SGDLS, CDR2 YYNGEE, per germline. The J segment lost 9 bases and the V segment lost 1 base, leaving 12 bases of the junction unmatched. CDR3 size: 17 residues. This chain's CDR3 is CASSVLIAGGLETEQFF. CDR3 bases: TGTGCCAGCAGCGTATTGATAGCGGGGGGGCTTGAGACTGAGCAGTTCTTC.

This chain joins TRBV7-2 and TRBJ1-1, with no clear D. The CDR3 has 16 amino acids. V dropped 0 bases and J dropped 5 bases, with 16 bases sitting between them. The V gene's germline CDR1 is SGHTA and CDR2 FQGNSA. CDR3 sequence (DNA): TGTGCCAGCAGCTTAGCGCAACTGATTTCGGGTACTGAAGCTTTCTTT. This translates into CASSLAQLISGTEAFF.

The chain is built from TRBV15 and TRBJ2-7, with TRBD2 as a possible D gene (5 bases). This CDR3 is 16 amino acids long. Germline assignment: CDR1 LNHNV and CDR2 YYDKDF (reference sequence). V lost 0 bases and J lost 5, with 17 bases in between. The CDR3 DNA reads TGTGCCACCAGCAGAGATCGGTCAGGCCTCGGGGACGAGCAGTACTTC. It encodes CATSRDRSGLGDEQYF.